This T cell receptor (delta chain) was sequenced in a study of Vδ1+ human thymocytes. Whole-study results and caveats: TRD repertoires were essentially private, unlike widely shared TRG clonotypes. Thymic TRG and TRD repertoires appeared highly polyclonal. Thymic delta-chain repertoires held roughly 20% Vdelta2 sequences and few Vdelta3, despite high sort purity.

The CDR3 spans 13 residues. The germline gives CDR1 TSWWSYY, CDR2 QGS. The ends were cut back, 8 bases at V and 11 bases at J, with 21 bases in the middle. This clone occurred once. The antigen remains undetermined. RNA was extracted from the cells and then reverse transcribed. Pooled V-gene forward primers with one constant-region reverse primer generated the CDR3 amplicons by multiplex PCR. TCRdb re-called clones from the multiplex PCR reads via CATT. This repertoire shows 54,000 or so delta-chain clones, 15% to 20% found once; its top ten account for 0.5% to 0.55%. The sample taken for sequencing was Vdelta1+ gamma-delta thymocytes from the thymus. Specified subset: FACS-sorted CD3+ TCRalphabeta- TCRVdelta1+ TCRVdelta2- thymocytes. The chain is built from TRDV1 and TRDJ1; D could derive from TRDD2 or TRDD3 (5 bases each). The clonotype comes from a boy in the first two years of life who had congenital heart surgery. The CDR3 coding sequence is TGTGCTCTTTCAGCTTCCGGTACTGGCGGGCTCATCTTT. Translating gives CALSASGTGGLIF.